The 12 T cell receptor beta chains given below trace back to one sample, sequenced in a study of cytomegalovirus exposure and HLA in healthy donors. 13 Jbeta primers and 60 Vbeta primers were used for the PCR. Measured with immunoSEQ multiplex PCR; TCRdb has only the in-frame clones, and not every one. The sample lists a few hundred thousand clones, about 66% occurring once. Material: PBMCs. Receptors were obtained from a female donor in good health and CMV-seronegative.

The chain uses TRBV2 and TRBJ2-2; D gene uncertain. The V end was cut by 8 bases, the J end by 7 bases, with 5 bases between. The CDR3 covers 10 residues. Germline assignment: CDR1 SNHLY and CDR2 FYNNEI. The CDR3 DNA follows: TGTGCCAGCTTCGTCGGGGAGCTGTTTTTT. Translated, it gives CASFVGELFF.

The chain uses TRBV2 and TRBJ2-1, with TRBD2 matching 9 bases. CDR1 is SNHLY, CDR2 FYNNEI, per germline. V shed 6 bases, J shed 5 bases, and the junction held 5 bases outside the gene matches. CDR3 length: 14 residues. CDR3 loop: CASSWASGNNEQFF. The CDR3 DNA follows: TGTGCCAGCAGCTGGGCTAGCGGGAACAATGAGCAGTTCTTC.

The CDR3 coding sequence is TGTGCCAGCAGCTCGGGGAGTTGGGGACAAACCTACGAGCAGTACTTC. Amino acid sequence: CASSSGSWGQTYEQYF. This sequence joins TRBV7-9 and TRBJ2-7, with D perhaps TRBD1 (6 bases). This CDR3 has 16 amino acids. V was clipped by 4 bases and J by 2 bases, with 18 bases between them. The germline V gene encodes CDR1 SEHNR and CDR2 FQNEAQ (reference sequence). The full variable domain, completed using reference TRBV7-9 and TRBJ2-7, is DTGVSQNPRHKITKRGQNVTFRCDPISEHNRLYWYRQTLGQGPEFLTYFQNEAQLEKSRLLSDRFSAERPKGSFSTLEIQRTEQGDSAMYLCASSSGSWGQTYEQYFGPGTRLTVT.

This clone turned up a few times. The V call is TRBV28, the J call TRBJ1-2, with 8 bases aligning to TRBD1. Trimming removed 1 base from V and 6 bases from J; junction bases left unmatched: 13. CDR1 and CDR2 (germline): MDHEN, SYDVKM. The CDR3 sequence is 17 residues long. Written as DNA, the CDR3 is TGTGCCAGCAGTTTATCATCTCGGACAGGGAGGAATCATGGCTACACCTTC. Its translation is CASSLSSRTGRNHGYTF.

V gene TRBV5-1 combines with J gene TRBJ2-1; D may be TRBD2 (6 bases). Germline CDR1 reads SGHRS; CDR2 reads YFSETQ. This CDR3 has 14 amino acids. The V end was cut by 4 bases, the J end by 5 bases, with 13 bases between. The CDR3 is CASSPRDLNNEQFF. In DNA form, the CDR3 reads TGCGCCAGCAGCCCGCGGGACCTAAACAATGAGCAGTTCTTC.

The chain uses TRBV5-1 and TRBJ1-1; a weak D match, TRBD1 (6 bases). V was clipped by 4 bases and J by 6 bases, with 19 bases between them. The CDR3 is 15 residues long. Per germline, CDR1 SGHRS and CDR2 YFSETQ. In DNA, the CDR3 is TGCGCCAGCAGCCTAGACCCCAGGGGTCTCTCTGAAGCTTTCTTT. Its translation is CASSLDPRGLSEAFF.

The genes are TRBV5-4 and TRBJ1-3; a possible D gene is TRBD1 (6 bases). The CDR3 covers 15 residues. V was trimmed by 0 bases and J by 1 base, leaving 8 bases between them. Germline V CDR1 and CDR2: SGHNT, YYREEE (reference sequence). The CDR3 is CASSLEGGSGNTIYF. The CDR3 nucleotides read TGTGCCAGCAGCTTGGAAGGGGGATCTGGAAACACCATATATTTT. The variable domain in full, with the rest retrieved from reference TRBV5-4 and TRBJ1-3, is ETGVTQSPTHLIKTRGQQVTLRCSSQSGHNTVSWYQQALGQGPQFIFQYYREEENGRGNFPPRFSGLQFPNYSSELNVNALELDDSALYLCASSLEGGSGNTIYFGEGSWLTVV.

The chain couples TRBV15 to TRBJ1-3, with 7 bases lining up with TRBD1. The V gene end was trimmed by 2 bases and the J gene end by 3 bases; junction bases not matched to a gene: 10. The CDR3 loop spans 17 amino acids. Looked up from germline, CDR1 is LNHNV and CDR2 is YYDKDF (reference sequence). CDR3 sequence (DNA): TGTGCCACCAGCAGATACTTGGAGGGGGCGCGTGGAAACACCATATATTTT. Protein product: CATSRYLEGARGNTIYF.

This clone has only a few counts. V is TRBV15 and J is TRBJ2-3; 8 positions match TRBD2. The CDR3 is 15 amino acids. With V trimmed by 6 bases and J by 4 bases, 9 bases remained unmatched. CDR1 is LNHNV and CDR2 is YYDKDF in the germline V gene (reference sequence). In nucleotides, the CDR3 is TGTGCCACCAGGGAAGCGGGAGCTGAAGCAGATACGCAGTATTTT. Translating gives CATREAGAEADTQYF.

This clone has a handful of counts. V gene TRBV6-5 combines with J gene TRBJ2-5; 10 bases fit TRBD2. The J segment lost 4 bases and the V segment lost 6 bases, leaving 8 bases of the junction unmatched. CDR1 MNHEY and CDR2 SVGAGI come from the germline V gene. This CDR3 spans 15 amino acids. DNA of the CDR3: TGTGCCAGCAGAGAGCAAGCGGGAGGGGGAGAGACCCAGTACTTC. Protein: CASREQAGGGETQYF.

V is TRBV7-2 and J is TRBJ2-1; 11 bases line up with TRBD2. Germline CDR1 and CDR2: SGHTA and FQGNSA. CDR3 length: 16 amino acids. The ends lost 5 bases at V and 0 bases at J; junction bases unmatched: 3. Here the CDR3 reads CASSRTSGYSYNEQFF. CDR3 nucleotide sequence: TGTGCCAGCAGCAGGACTAGCGGGTACTCCTACAATGAGCAGTTCTTC.

This chain links TRBV6-1 with TRBJ2-3; TRBD2 matches 8 bases. Germline CDR1 is MNHNS and CDR2 is SASEGT. J gave up 6 bases and V 4 bases, and 9 bases lay outside the gene matches. The CDR3 is made up of 15 amino acids. The CDR3 DNA follows: TGTGCCAGCAGTGGGAGCGGGAGTAAGGTGGATACGCAGTATTTT. Amino acids: CASSGSGSKVDTQYF.